The 4 T cell receptor beta chains below all came from one sample that was sequenced in a study of PD-L1 blockade in urothelial cancer. Sequenced by immunoSEQ multiplex PCR; TCRdb stores in-frame clones only, minus some. The sample consists of tens of thousands of clones, nearly 90% of them appearing once. The input for sequencing was PBMCs, taken around atezolizumab (anti-PD-L1) treatment. These receptors were taken from a man between 60 and 70 years old with urothelial cancer.

The chain employs TRBV5-1 and TRBJ2-3, with 13 nucleotides matching TRBD2. With 4 bases clipped from V and 8 bases from J, the junction kept 10 bases outside the gene matches. The length of the CDR3 is 16 residues. Germline V gives CDR1 SGHRS, CDR2 YFSETQ. This CDR3 reads CASSEGLAGLGGTQYF. The CDR3 DNA reads TGCGCCAGCAGCGAGGGACTAGCGGGGCTTGGGGGTACGCAGTATTTT.

The V and J genes are TRBV4-2 and TRBJ2-6, with TRBD1 matching over 7 bases. The CDR3 totals 16 residues. Germline trimming cut 4 bases from V and 4 bases from J; bases unmatched to any gene: 7. Germline loops: CDR1 LGHNA, CDR2 YNFKEQ. The CDR3 reads CASSPEGAAGANVLTF. The CDR3 region has the DNA TGTGCCAGCAGCCCAGAGGGGGCGGCCGGGGCCAACGTCCTGACTTTC.

Remarks on this clone: Other DNA sequences within the sample encode an identical CDR3. This chain joins TRBV5-1 and TRBJ2-1, with 8 positions matching TRBD2. Germline values: CDR1 SGHRS, CDR2 YFSETQ. This CDR3 has 16 amino acids. Trimming removed 0 bases from V and 0 bases from J; junction bases left unmatched: 2. Here the CDR3 reads CASSLAGGSSYNEQFF. The CDR3 region has the DNA TGCGCCAGCAGCTTGGCGGGGGGGAGCTCCTACAATGAGCAGTTCTTC.

This chain joins TRBV6-1 and TRBJ1-2; 8 bases fit TRBD1. J gave up 2 bases and V 4 bases, and 3 bases lay outside the gene matches. This CDR3 region has 14 residues. The germline V gene encodes CDR1 MNHNS and CDR2 SASEGT. This CDR3 reads CASSVDRANYGYTF. Here the CDR3 DNA reads TGTGCCAGCAGTGTGGACAGGGCCAACTATGGCTACACCTTC.